This T cell receptor (beta chain) was identified in a study of technical replicates of blood from several donors. The germline V gene has CDR1 MDHEN and CDR2 SYDVKM. The CDR3 runs to 13 residues. Trimming left V 6 bases short and J 4 bases short, with 10 bases between. The table came from immunoSEQ multiplex PCR; TCRdb's copy has only in-frame clones and leaves some out. The repertoire includes 70,000 to 80,000 clones, 92% of them detected once, and 0.42% sits in the top ten. The sample comprised T cells isolated from PBMCs. The TCR sequence derives from a human donor in good health. The V call is TRBV28, the J call TRBJ1-5, with D tentatively TRBD1 (6 bases). CDR3 in amino acids: CASSLGQNQPQHF. The DNA of the CDR3 is TGTGCCAGCAGCCTAGGACAGAATCAGCCCCAGCATTTT.